Given below is one T cell receptor beta chain in context. Antigen unknown. The data derive from a study of PD-L1 blockade in urothelial cancer. Overall study: In the patient group, about 85% of the roughly 29 were males with bladder-origin urothelial cancer. Blood was subjected to analysis at 3 weeks (second dose) and 6 weeks following treatment start.

All patients handed over anywhere from 1 to 8 samples, pretreatment and on-treatment. Study-wide findings and caveats: Pretreatment peripheral blood TCR clonality that fell below the median predicted better survival among the patients studied.

The repertoire was sequenced with immunoSEQ multiplex PCR; TCRdb's copy has only in-frame clones and lacks some. This sample has 70,000 or so clones; approximately 88% occur once, and the top ten carry 3.4%. The V end lost 0 bases, the J end lost 6 bases, and 12 bases lay between the germline ends. The germline V gene has CDR1 SGDLS and CDR2 YYNGEE. This CDR3 contains 15 residues. The chain has TRBV9 and TRBJ1-4; no clear D gene. The source is a man aged 55 to 70 with urothelial cancer. Specimen: PBMCs, collected around atezolizumab (anti-PD-L1) treatment. The CDR3 DNA sequence: TGTGCCAGCAGCGTAGCGGGATCGACTTATGAAAAACTGTTTTTT. This gives the protein CASSVAGSTYEKLFF.